This TCR beta chain was sequenced for a study of patients and donors after allogeneic stem cell transplantation. MiXCR was run by TCRdb on the RT-PCR reads, yielding one entry per CDR3 protein. The sample lists approximately 140,000 distinct CDR3 sequences, approximately 40% occurring once. Germline-derived CDR1 and CDR2 are LNHNV and YYDKDF (reference sequence). The CDR3 spans 15 residues. The V end was cut by 6 bases, the J end by 2 bases, with 13 bases between. The receptor comes from a human donor who was either an allogeneic HSCT recipient or a stem cell or donor lymphocyte infusion donor (not recorded which). It is not recorded whose cells these are; they may come from a transplant donor. The sample consisted of blood, either unsorted or a sorted T cell fraction (not recorded which). This chain connects TRBV15 to TRBJ1-4; no firm D call. DNA for the CDR3: TGTGCCACCAGTCCGAGGACGGATACTAATGAAAAACTGTTTTTT. Translating gives CATSPRTDTNEKLFF.